The present TCR beta chain was sequenced within a study of blood T cells in healthy people across ages. Study-wide results and caveats: Per million T cells, TCR beta diversity dropped roughly linearly as age increased.

A second about 6 to 12 cycle PCR used barcoded and J-beta primers. TCRdb ran MiXCR on the 5' RACE reads and lists one entry per CDR3 protein. Of 1.5 million to 2 million distinct CDR3 sequences in the sample, around half are singletons; the top ten hold 2% to 2.5%. V was clipped by 3 bases and J by 0 bases, with 12 bases between them. The length of the CDR3 is 16 residues. Germline V gene lookup returns CDR1 MNHEY and CDR2 SMNVEV (reference sequence). This clonotype showed up just a few times. Its specificity is unknown. The sequenced sample consisted of blood. The chain recombines TRBV27 with TRBJ1-5; maybe TRBD1 (5 bases). The receptor comes from a middle-aged woman in good health. CDR3 nucleotide sequence: TGTGCCAGCAGTTTCTTGGGACCAAATAGCAATCAGCCCCAGCATTTT. It yields the protein CASSFLGPNSNQPQHF.